This T cell receptor (beta chain) appears in the sequencing data of a study of blood T cell repertoires in COVID-19. The protocol was immunoSEQ multiplex PCR, while the TCRdb copy is restricted to in-frame clones and leaves out a portion. The repertoire includes fewer than 350,000 clones, approximately 90% of them detected once, and 9.5% sits in the top ten. Trimming stripped 8 bases from V and 6 bases from J, with 22 bases between. The CDR3 has 16 amino acids. The germline V gene encodes CDR1 SEHNR and CDR2 FQNEAQ (reference sequence). The TCR sequence derives from a woman in her thirties or forties who had recovered from COVID-19. The chain has TRBV7-9 and TRBJ2-2; a possible D gene is TRBD1 (6 bases). The sequenced sample was PBMCs or T cells enriched from blood (not recorded which). Here the CDR3 reads CASAQQRRTAPGELFF. The CDR3 DNA sequence: TGTGCCAGCGCCCAGCAACGAAGGACAGCCCCCGGGGAGCTGTTTTTT.